The sequence of this T cell receptor beta chain was determined in a study of patients and donors after allogeneic stem cell transplantation. This clonotype occurred a few times. The V and J ends lost 5 bases and 1 base respectively, with 11 bases between them. CDR1 and CDR2 from the germline V gene are SEHNR and FQNEAQ (reference sequence). This CDR3 contains 15 residues. TCRdb itself ran the RT-PCR reads through MiXCR, one entry per CDR3 protein. The sample holds 150,000 to 200,000 distinct CDR3 sequences, approximately 28% seen once. Sequencing input: blood, either unsorted or a sorted T cell fraction (not recorded which). The receptor comes from a human donor who was either an allogeneic HSCT recipient or a stem cell or donor lymphocyte infusion donor (not recorded which). It is not recorded whose cells these are; they may come from a transplant donor. The J gene is TRBJ2-2, the V gene TRBV7-9, with a possible D match to TRBD2 (6 bases). DNA for the CDR3: TGTGCCAGCAGCCCCCCCGGGGGGAACACCGGGGAGCTGTTTTTT. Translation gives CASSPPGGNTGELFF. Complete variable domain (other parts from reference TRBV7-9 and TRBJ2-2): DTGVSQNPRHKITKRGQNVTFRCDPISEHNRLYWYRQTLGQGPEFLTYFQNEAQLEKSRLLSDRFSAERPKGSFSTLEIQRTEQGDSAMYLCASSPPGGNTGELFFGEGSRLTVL.